This T cell receptor beta chain appears in the sequencing data of a study of CD8 T cells in Susac syndrome. Random hexamers were used to reverse transcribe the RNA input (about 0.5 to 1 ug). TCR beta CDR3 was amplified by immunoSEQ covering 54 Vbeta and 13 Jbeta. TCRdb itself ran the immunoSEQ multiplex PCR reads through MiXCR, one entry per CDR3 protein. The data show fewer than 200,000 distinct CDR3 sequences, with approximately 93% seen just once and 0.1% held by the top ten. The authors sequenced TCR beta from blood CD8+ and CD4+ T cells. Per the germline V gene, CDR1 is MGHRA and CDR2 is YSYEKL. Trimming removed 1 base from V and 2 bases from J, with 14 bases in between. The length of the CDR3 is 16 residues.

V and J are TRBV4-1 and TRBJ2-5; possibly TRBD2 for D (5 bases). The material sequenced was CD4+ T cells from PBMCs. The sequence derives from a human donor in good health. The CDR3 protein is CASSQVRLRTQETQYF. Here the CDR3 DNA reads TGCGCCAGCAGCCAAGTTCGGCTCAGGACTCAAGAGACCCAGTACTTC.